The clone carrying this TCR beta chain was observed many times. Its target is not known. The data were taken from a study of T-cell reconstitution after alpha-beta-depleted transplantation in children. Overall study findings and caveats: The origin of alpha-beta T cells about two months after transplant was reportedly several hundred expanded graft clones. T-cell counts and diversity were attributed mostly to newly produced T cells one year after transplant.

Unique molecular identifiers featured in how the TCRbeta library was prepared. TCRdb itself ran the PCR reads through MiXCR, one entry per CDR3 protein. The sample contains approximately 290,000 distinct CDR3 sequences, 11% of which appear only once. The CDR3 contains 16 residues. V shed 0 bases, J shed 5 bases, and the junction held 8 bases outside the gene matches. The germline CDR1 and CDR2 sequences are LGHNA and YNFKEQ. The sequence was obtained from a male patient aged 2 to 9 who had a stem cell transplant for chronic granulomatous disease, so the T cells may come from the graft donor. V usage is TRBV4-2 and J usage is TRBJ2-7; TRBD2 agrees at 9 bases. Here the sequenced sample was peripheral blood, taken 180 days after TCRalphabeta/CD19-depleted stem cell transplant. The CDR3 region has the DNA TGTGCCAGCAGCCAAGATGCGGGAGGGCCGGGGGACGAGCAGTACTTC. Protein sequence: CASSQDAGGPGDEQYF.